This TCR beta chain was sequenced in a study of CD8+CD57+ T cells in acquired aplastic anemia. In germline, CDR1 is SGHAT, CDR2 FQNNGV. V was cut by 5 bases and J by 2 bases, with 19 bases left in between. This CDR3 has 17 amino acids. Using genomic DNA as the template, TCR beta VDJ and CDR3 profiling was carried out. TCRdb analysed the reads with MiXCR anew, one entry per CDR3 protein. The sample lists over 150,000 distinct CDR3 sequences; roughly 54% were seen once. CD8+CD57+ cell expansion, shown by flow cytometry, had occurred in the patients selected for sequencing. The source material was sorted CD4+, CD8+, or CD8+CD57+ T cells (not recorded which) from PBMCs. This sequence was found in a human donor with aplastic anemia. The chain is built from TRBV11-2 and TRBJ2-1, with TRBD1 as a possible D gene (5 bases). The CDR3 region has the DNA TGTGCCAGCAGCGATTATTTAGGGGTTAGCCCCTACAATGAGCAGTTCTTC. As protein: CASSDYLGVSPYNEQFF.